This T cell receptor beta chain was retrieved from a study of T cells after yellow fever vaccination. Points from the study as a whole: Clones that expanded after primary vaccination mostly reappeared after the booster (roughly 96% CD4, 88% CD8).

The CDR3 runs 14 residues. CDR1 SQVTM and CDR2 ANQGSEA come from the germline V gene. The V and J ends lost 7 bases and 0 bases respectively, with 15 bases between them. Points on this clonotype: Its antigen is as yet unknown.

TCRdb passed the 5' RACE reads through MiXCR, listing each CDR3 protein once. The table includes about 360,000 distinct CDR3 sequences, 6.2% detected once. The receptor's source is a man aged 30 to 45 who received the YFV17D yellow fever vaccine. The genes are TRBV29-1 and TRBJ1-1; D possibly corresponds to TRBD1 (5 bases). This material consisted of PBMCs, taken 5 days after the yellow fever booster vaccination. The CDR3 bases are TGCAGCGGATGGGGCAGCTCTCTGAACACTGAAGCTTTCTTT. Translated, it gives CSGWGSSLNTEAFF.